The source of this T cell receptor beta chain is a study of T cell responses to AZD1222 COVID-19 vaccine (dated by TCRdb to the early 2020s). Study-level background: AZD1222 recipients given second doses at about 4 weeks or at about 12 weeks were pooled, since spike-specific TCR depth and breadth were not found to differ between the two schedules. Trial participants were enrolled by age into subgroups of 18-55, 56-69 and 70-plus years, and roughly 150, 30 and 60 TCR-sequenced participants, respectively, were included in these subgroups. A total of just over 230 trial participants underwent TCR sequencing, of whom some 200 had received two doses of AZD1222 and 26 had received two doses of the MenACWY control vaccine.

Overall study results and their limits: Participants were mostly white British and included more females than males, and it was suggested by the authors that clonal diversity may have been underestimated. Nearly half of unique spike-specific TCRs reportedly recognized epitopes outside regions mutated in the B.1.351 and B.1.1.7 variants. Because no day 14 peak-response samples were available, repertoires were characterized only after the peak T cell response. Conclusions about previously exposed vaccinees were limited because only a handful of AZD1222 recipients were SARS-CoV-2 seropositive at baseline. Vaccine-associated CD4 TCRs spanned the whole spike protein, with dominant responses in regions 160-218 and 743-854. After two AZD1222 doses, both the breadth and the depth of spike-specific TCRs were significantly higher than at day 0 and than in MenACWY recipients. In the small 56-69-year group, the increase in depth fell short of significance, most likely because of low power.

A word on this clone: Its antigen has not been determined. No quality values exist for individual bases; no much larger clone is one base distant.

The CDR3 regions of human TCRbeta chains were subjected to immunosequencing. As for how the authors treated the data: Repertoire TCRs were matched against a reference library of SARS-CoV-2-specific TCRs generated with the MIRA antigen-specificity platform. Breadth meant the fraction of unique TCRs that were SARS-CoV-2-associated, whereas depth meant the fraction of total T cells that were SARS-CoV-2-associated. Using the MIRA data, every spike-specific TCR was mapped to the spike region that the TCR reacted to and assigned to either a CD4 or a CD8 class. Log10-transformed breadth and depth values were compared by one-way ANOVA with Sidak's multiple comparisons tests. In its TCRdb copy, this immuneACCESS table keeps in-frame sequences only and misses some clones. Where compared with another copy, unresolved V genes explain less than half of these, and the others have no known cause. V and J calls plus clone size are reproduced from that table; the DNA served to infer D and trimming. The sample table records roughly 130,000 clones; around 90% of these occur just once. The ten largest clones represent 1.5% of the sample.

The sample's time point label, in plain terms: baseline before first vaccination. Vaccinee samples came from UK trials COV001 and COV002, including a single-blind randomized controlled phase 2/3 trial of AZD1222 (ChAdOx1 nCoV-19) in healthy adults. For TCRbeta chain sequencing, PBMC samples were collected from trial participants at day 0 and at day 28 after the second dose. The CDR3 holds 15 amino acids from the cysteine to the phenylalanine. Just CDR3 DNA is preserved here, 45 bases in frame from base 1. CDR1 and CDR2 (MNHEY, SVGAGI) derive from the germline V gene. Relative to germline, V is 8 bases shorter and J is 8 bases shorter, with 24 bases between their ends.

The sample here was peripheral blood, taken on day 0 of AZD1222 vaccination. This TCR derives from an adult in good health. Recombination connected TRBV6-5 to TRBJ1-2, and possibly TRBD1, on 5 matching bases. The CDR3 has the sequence CASYPGLAGQWGYTF. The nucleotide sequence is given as TGTGCCAGCTATCCGGGGCTGGCGGGGCAATGGGGCTACACCTTC.